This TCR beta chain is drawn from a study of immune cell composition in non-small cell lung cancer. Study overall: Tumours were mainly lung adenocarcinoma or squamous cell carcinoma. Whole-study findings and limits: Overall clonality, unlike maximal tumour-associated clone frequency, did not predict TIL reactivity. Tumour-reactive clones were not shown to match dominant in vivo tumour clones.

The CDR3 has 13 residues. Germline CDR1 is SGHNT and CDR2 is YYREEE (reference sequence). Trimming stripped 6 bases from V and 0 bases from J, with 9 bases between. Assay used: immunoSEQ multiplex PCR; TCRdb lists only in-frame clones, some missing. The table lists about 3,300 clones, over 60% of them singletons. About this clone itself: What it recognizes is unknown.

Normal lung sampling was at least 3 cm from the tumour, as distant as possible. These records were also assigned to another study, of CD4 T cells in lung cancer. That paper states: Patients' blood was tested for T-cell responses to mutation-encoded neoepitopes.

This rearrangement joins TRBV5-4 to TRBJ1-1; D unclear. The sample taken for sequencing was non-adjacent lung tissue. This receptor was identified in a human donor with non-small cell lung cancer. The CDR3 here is CASTSTVNTEAFF. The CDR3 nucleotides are TGTGCCAGCACCTCAACTGTGAACACTGAAGCTTTCTTT.